This T cell receptor beta chain originates from a study of T cell changes during pregnancy in multiple sclerosis. Using immunoSEQ multiplex PCR, the repertoire was profiled, and TCRdb retains in-frame clones only, with some absent. The data show about 12,000 clones, with approximately 89% seen just once and roughly 8% held by the top ten. The count of this clone is one. J was trimmed by 7 bases and V by 3 bases; bases with no gene match: 2. CDR3 size: 14 residues. CDR1 is SGHDT and CDR2 is YYEEEE in the germline V gene. The sequence was collected from a female donor in good health, enrolled as a control in a pregnancy study. The chain recombines TRBV5-6 with TRBJ1-6; 9 nucleotides align to TRBD1. Sequencing was performed on CD8+ T cells from peripheral blood mononuclear cells, taken in the second trimester of pregnancy. The CDR3 loop is CASSWGQGNSPLHF. In nucleotides, the CDR3 is TGTGCCAGCAGCTGGGGACAGGGAAATTCACCCCTCCACTTT. The entire variable domain, with the rest obtained from reference TRBV5-6 and TRBJ1-6, is as follows: DAGVTQSPTHLIKTRGQQVTLRCSPKSGHDTVSWYQQALGQGPQFIFQYYEEEERQRGNFPDRFSGHQFPNYSSELNVNALLLGDSALYLCASSWGQGNSPLHFGNGTRLTVT.